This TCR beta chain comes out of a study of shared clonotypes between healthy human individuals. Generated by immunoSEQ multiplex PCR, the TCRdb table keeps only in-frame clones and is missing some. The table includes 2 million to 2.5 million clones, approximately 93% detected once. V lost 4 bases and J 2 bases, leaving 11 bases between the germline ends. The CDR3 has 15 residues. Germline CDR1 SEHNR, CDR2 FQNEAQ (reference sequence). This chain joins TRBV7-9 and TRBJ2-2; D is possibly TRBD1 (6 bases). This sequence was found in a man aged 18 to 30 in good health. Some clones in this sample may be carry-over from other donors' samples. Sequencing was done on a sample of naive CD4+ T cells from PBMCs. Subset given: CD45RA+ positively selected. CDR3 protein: CASSSTQGNTGELFF. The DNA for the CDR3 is TGTGCCAGCAGCTCCACACAGGGAAACACCGGGGAGCTGTTTTTT.